This TCR beta chain comes out of a study of CD8+ T cells in alopecia areata. Study results and caveats: Scalp lesions, especially in alopecia totalis/universalis, had higher clonality than normal scalp. Links between baseline CD8+ expansion and response need larger treated cohorts.

The CDR3 is 16 residues long. The germline V gene encodes CDR1 SGHVS and CDR2 FQNEAQ. The V end lost 1 base, the J end lost 4 bases, and 14 bases lay between the germline ends. RNA, once extracted, was reverse transcribed into cDNA for use as the sequencing template. Profiled with immunoSEQ multiplex PCR; TCRdb holds only in-frame clones, not every one. The repertoire has roughly 110,000 clones, about 83% of them found once; the top ten carry roughly 23%. On this clone: The antigen is not known.

Treatment specified: oral pan-JAK inhibitor, 5-10 mg twice daily. PBMCs served as the source from which CD4+ and CD8+ T cells were sorted. The sequences come from CD8+ T cells sorted from blood, collected at week 24, from a patient treated with tofacitinib. This chain uses TRBV7-8 with TRBJ1-5; D is undetermined. This sequence originates from a human donor with alopecia areata. CDR3 sequence: CASSLDYAAANQPQHF. CDR3 DNA sequence: TGTGCCAGCAGCTTAGATTACGCAGCCGCTAATCAGCCCCAGCATTTT.